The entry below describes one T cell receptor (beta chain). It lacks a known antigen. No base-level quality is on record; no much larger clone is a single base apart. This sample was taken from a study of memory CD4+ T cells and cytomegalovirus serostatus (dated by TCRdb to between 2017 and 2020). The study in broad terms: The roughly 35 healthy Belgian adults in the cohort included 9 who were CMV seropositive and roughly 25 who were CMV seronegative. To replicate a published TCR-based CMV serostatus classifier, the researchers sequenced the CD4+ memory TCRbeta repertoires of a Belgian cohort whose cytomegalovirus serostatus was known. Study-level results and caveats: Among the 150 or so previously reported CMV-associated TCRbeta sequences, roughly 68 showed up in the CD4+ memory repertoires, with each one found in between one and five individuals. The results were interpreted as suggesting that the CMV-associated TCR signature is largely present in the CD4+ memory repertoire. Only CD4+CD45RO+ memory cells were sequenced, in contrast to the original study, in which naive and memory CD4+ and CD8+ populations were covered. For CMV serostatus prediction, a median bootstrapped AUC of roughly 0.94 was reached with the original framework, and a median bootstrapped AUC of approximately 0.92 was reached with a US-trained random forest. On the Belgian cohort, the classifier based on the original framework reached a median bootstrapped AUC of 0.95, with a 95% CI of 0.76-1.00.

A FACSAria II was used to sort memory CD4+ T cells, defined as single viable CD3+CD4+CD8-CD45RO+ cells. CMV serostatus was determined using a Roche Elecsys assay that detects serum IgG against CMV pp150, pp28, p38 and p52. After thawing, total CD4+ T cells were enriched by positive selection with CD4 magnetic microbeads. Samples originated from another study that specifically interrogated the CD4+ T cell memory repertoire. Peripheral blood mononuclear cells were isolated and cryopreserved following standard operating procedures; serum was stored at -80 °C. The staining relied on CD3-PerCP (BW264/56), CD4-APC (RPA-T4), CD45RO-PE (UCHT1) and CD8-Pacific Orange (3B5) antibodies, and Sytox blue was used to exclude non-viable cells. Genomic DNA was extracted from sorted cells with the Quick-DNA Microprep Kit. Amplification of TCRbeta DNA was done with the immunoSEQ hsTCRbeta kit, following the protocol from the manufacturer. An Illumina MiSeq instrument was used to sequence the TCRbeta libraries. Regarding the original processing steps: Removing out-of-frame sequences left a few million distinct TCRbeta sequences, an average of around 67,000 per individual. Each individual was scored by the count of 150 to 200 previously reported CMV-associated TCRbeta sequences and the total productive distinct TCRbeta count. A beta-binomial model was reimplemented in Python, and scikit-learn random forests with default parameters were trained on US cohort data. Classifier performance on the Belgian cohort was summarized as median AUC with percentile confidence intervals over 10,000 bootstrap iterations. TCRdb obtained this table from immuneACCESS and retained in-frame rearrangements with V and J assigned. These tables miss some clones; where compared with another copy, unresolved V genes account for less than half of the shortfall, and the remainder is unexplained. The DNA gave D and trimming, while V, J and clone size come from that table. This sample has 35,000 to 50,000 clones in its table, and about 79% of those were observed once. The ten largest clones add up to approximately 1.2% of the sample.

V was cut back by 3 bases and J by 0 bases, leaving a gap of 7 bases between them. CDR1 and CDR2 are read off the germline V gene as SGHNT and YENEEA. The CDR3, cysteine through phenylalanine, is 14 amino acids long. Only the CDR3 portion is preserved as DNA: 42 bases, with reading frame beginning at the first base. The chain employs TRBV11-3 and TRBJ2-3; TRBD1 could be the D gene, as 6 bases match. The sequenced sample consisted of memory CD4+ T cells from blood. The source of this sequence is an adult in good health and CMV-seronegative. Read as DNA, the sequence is TGTGCCAGCAGCTTGGGGGCTAGCACAGATACGCAGTATTTT. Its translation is CASSLGASTDTQYF.